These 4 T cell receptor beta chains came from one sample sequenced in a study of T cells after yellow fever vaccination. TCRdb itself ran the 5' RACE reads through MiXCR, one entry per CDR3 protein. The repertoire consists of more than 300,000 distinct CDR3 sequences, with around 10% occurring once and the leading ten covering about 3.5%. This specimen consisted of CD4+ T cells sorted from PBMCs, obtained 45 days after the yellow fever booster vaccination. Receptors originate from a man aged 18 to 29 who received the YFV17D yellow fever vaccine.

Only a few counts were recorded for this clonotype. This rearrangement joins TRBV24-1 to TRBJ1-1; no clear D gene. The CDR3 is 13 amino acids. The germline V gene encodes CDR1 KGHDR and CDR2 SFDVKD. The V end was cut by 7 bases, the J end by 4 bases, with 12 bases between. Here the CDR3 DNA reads TGTGCCACCAGCCAGGATCTGGGCACTGAAGCTTTCTTT. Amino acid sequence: CATSQDLGTEAFF.

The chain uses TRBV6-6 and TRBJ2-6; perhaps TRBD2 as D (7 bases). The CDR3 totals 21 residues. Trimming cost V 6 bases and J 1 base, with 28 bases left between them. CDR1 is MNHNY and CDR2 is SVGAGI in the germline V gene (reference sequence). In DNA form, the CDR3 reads TGTGCCAGCAGCCCCTCCGGCGGGGGCCCCCTATACTTGTCTGGGGCCAACGTCCTGACTTTC. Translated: CASSPSGGGPLYLSGANVLTF.

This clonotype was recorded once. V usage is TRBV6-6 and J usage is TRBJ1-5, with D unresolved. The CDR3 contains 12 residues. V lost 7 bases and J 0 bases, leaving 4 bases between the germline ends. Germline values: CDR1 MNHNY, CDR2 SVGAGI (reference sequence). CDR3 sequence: CASNPSNQPQHF. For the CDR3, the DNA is TGTGCCAGCAACCCTAGCAATCAGCCCCAGCATTTT.

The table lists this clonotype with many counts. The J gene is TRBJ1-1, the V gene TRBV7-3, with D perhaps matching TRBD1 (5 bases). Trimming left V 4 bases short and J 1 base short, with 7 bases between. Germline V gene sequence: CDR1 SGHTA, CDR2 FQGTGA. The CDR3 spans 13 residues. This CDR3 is CASSSGQNTEAFF. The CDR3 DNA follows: TGTGCCAGCAGCTCCGGACAGAACACTGAAGCTTTCTTT.